This TCR beta chain comes out of a study of T-cell memory formation after mild COVID-19. In the study overall: Most TCR clusters belonged to a single donor.

This clonotype was seen at least ten times. Antigen: not known. TCRdb recomputed calls from the 5' RACE reads with MiXCR, one row per CDR3 protein. The table has hundreds of thousands of distinct CDR3 sequences, around 27% seen once. Trimming took off 4 bases at V and 3 bases at J, with 11 bases between the two ends. Germline values: CDR1 SGHKS, CDR2 YYEKEE (reference sequence). The CDR3 runs 13 residues. Study-level findings and limits: Largely, contracting CD4+ clones fell within CM and EM, and contracting CD8+ clones within EMRA. The pre-infection memory compartment contained some responding clones, suggesting cross-reactive memory joined.

This clonotype was sampled from an adult woman who had mild COVID-19 (a few samples of this study predate the infection). Cell type and time point are not known. This chain links TRBV5-5 with TRBJ2-7; weak D call: TRBD1 (7 bases). Sequencing was carried out using PBMCs or a T cell subset sorted from them (not recorded which). The CDR3 loop is CASSTRDSYEQYF. The CDR3 DNA reads TGTGCCAGCAGCACGCGGGACAGCTACGAGCAGTACTTC.